This T cell receptor beta chain was sequenced in a study of blood T cell repertoires in COVID-19. Authors' processing steps: Estimation of nucleated cell counts relied on the amplification of reference gene primers. The method was immunoSEQ multiplex PCR; TCRdb's version includes in-frame clones alone and lacks a portion of them. Clonal size and the V and J genes are those of that table, whereas D and trimming came from the DNA. The sample has 100,000 to 150,000 clones; around 90% are singletons. Germline lookup yields CDR1 SNHLY and CDR2 FYNNEI. CDR3 length: 13 residues. Trimming cost V 7 bases and J 4 bases, with 13 bases left between them. Those enrolled in Seattle joined during active infection and were followed longitudinally afterward.

Sequencing was done on a sample of peripheral blood. This sequence joins TRBV2 and TRBJ1-2; no clear D gene. This receptor was identified in a man aged 50-59 years with COVID-19, enrolled during active disease. Written as DNA, the CDR3 is TGTGCCAGCATGGAGGCGGTAGTCTATGGCTACACCTTC. It is translated as CASMEAVVYGYTF. Drawing the rest from reference TRBV2 and TRBJ1-2, the complete variable domain is EPEVTQTPSHQVTQMGQEVILRCVPISNHLYFYWYRQILGQKVEFLVSFYNNEISEKSEIFDDQFSVERPDGSNFTLKIRSTKLEDSAMYFCASMEAVVYGYTFGSGTRLTVV.